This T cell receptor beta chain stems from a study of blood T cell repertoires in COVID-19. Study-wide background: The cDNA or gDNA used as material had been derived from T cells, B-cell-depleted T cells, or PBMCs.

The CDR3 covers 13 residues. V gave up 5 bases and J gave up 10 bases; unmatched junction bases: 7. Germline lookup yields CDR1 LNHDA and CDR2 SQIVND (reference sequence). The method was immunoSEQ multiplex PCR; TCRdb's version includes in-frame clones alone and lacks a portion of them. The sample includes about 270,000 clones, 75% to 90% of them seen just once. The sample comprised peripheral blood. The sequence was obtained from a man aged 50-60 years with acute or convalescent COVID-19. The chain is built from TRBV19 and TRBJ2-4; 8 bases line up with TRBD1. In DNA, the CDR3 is TGTGCCAGTAGTGGGACAGGCCAAGGGATTCAGTACTTC. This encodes CASSGTGQGIQYF.